The rows below give T cell receptor beta chains drawn from one sample of a study of shared clonotypes between healthy human individuals. Sequencing used immunoSEQ multiplex PCR; TCRdb keeps in-frame clones, though not all of them. The profile shows millions of clones, over 85% of them singletons. Sequencing was carried out using naive CD4+ T cells sorted from blood. These receptors all come from a man between 18 and 29 years old in good health. CDR3s include the opening cysteine and the closing phenylalanine or tryptophan. D genes are given only for firm matches.

V gene: TRBV2
D gene: NA
CDR3 protein: CASSEWRENPPSEQFF

V gene: TRBV10-1
D gene: TRBD2
CDR3 protein: CASSATSGSRTDTQYF

V gene: TRBV7-6
D gene: NA
CDR3 protein: CASSLVGGDQPQHF

V gene: TRBV7-2
D gene: NA
CDR3 protein: CASSSSGGATNEKLFF

V gene: TRBV9
D gene: NA
CDR3 protein: CASSVDGSGELFF

V gene: TRBV15
D gene: NA
CDR3 protein: CATSRDQEETQYF

V gene: TRBV12-1
D gene: NA
CDR3 protein: CASSFNRVTPNEQYF

V gene: TRBV11-3
D gene: NA
CDR3 protein: CASSFEGGDSNQPQHF

V gene: TRBV2
D gene: NA
CDR3 protein: CASNVGTTGNTIYF

V gene: TRBV6-1
D gene: NA
CDR3 protein: CASSAETVGAYEQYF

V gene: TRBV30
D gene: TRBD1
CDR3 protein: CAWRDRGRGETEAFF

V gene: TRBV11-2
D gene: TRBD2
CDR3 protein: CASSRIGRGPSYEQYF